This T cell receptor (beta chain) appears in the sequencing data of a study of graft-versus-host responses after intestinal transplantation (dated by TCRdb to the early 2020s). Looking at the study overall: Multivisceral, liver-intestinal, or isolated intestinal transplants were received by the recipients. All recipients received anti-thymocyte globulin induction followed by maintenance tacrolimus and steroids for about three years. Graft-versus-host and host-versus-graft alloreactive T cell clones were tracked in the graft, circulation and bone marrow after intestinal transplantation using bulk TCR-beta CDR3 sequencing. Alloreactive clones were identified by sequencing pre-transplant mixed lymphocyte reaction products and comparing these products with unstimulated pre-transplant donor and recipient T cells. Of the 20 to 30 intestinal transplant recipients enrolled in the cohort, one of whom was a retransplant, a few patients without pretransplant specimens were excluded. Donor T cell macrochimerism was defined as a peak of at least 4% donor T cells among recipient peripheral blood mononuclear cells. Instead of going to the commercial service, samples from a few later patients were sequenced in-house on an Illumina MiSeq and processed with MiXCR.

General conclusions and limits of the study: Early after transplant, peak levels of circulating GvH clones were found to be associated with declines in HvG clones. The relatively low number and heterogeneity of intestinal transplant patients limited the conclusions. Patients with donor T cell macrochimerism had high GvH to HvG T cell clonal ratios in their allografts. GvH clones were detected in recipient bone marrow, and some appeared earlier in ileal mucosa or blood, consistent with an intestinal mucosal origin.

The time point label on this specimen signifies: cells obtained before transplantation from donor or recipient. CD3+CD4+ and CD3+CD8+ populations were FACS-sorted from unstimulated pre-transplant donor and recipient cells taken from spleen or lymph nodes. Library prep was done by the immunoSEQ multiplex PCR assay. In most patients, genomic DNA was isolated using the Qiagen DNeasy Blood and Tissue Kit and sent frozen to Adaptive Biotechnologies for TCR sequencing. Adaptive Biotechnologies carried out high-throughput TCR-beta CDR3 sequencing of genomic DNA for most patients. On the study's bioinformatics: Adaptive's ImmunoSEQ software was the source of the TCR sequencing data for 15 to 20 patients, while three other patients were processed with MiXCR and VDJtools. To correct CD4 versus CD8 sorting errors, sequences present in both subsets at a frequency ratio below 5:1 were removed. CDR3 nucleotide sequences shared between donor and recipient were removed because their origin could not be assigned. To be classed as alloreactive, a clone needed at least 2-fold expansion over unstimulated cells and a minimum CFSE-low frequency of 0.002% (template counts) or 0.001% (read counts). A clone was considered mappable if detected in the sequenced pre-transplant spleen, lymph node, or MLR CFSE-low populations of the donor or recipient. Cumulative frequency of alloreactive clones was calculated as a percentage of all sequences weighted by copy number. The immuneACCESS repertoire file appears here via TCRdb, limited to in-frame rearrangements. These files lack a portion of the clones; in checked studies, under half of the deficit traces to unresolved V genes, and the cause of the others is not known. V, J and clone size reflect that table, while D and trimming were determined from the DNA. For this sample the table gives approximately 130,000 clones, of which around 90% were detected only once. Of the sample, approximately 0.17% falls within the top ten clones.

A remark on this clone: The antigen it recognizes is unknown. Nothing much larger sits one base from this clone, and base qualities are not available.

The CDR3 holds 14 amino acids from the cysteine to the phenylalanine. The kept DNA is CDR3 alone, 42 bases in frame from the first base. The junction carries 12 bases between V and J, which are trimmed by 6 bases and 1 base respectively. CDR1 and CDR2, per the germline V gene, are ENHRY and SYGVKD. The sequencing here drew on unstimulated CD4+ T cells sorted from spleen or lymph node cells, taken before intestinal transplant. The sequence was obtained from a human donor who received an intestinal transplant. The chain couples TRBV10-3 to TRBJ1-1, with the D gene call left open. CDR3 protein: CAIRTDTPNTEAFF. The sequenced DNA: TGTGCCATCAGGACTGACACCCCGAACACTGAAGCTTTCTTT.